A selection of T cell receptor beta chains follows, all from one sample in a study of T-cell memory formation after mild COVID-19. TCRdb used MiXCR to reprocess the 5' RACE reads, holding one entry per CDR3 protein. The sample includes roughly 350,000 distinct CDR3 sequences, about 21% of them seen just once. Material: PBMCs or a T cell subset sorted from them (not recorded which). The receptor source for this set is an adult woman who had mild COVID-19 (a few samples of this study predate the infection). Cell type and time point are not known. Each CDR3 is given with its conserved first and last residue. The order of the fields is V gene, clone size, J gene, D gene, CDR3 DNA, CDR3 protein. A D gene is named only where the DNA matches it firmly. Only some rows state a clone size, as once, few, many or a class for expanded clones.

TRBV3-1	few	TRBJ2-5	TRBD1	TGTGCCAGCAGCCAACGGACAGGGGAGGGGGAGACCCAGTACTTC	CASSQRTGEGETQYF
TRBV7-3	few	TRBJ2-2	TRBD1	TGTGCCAGCAGCTTGATGTCGACAGGGGGCACCGGGGAGCTGTTTTTT	CASSLMSTGGTGELFF
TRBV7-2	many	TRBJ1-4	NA	TGTGCCAGCAGCTTAGTGGGGACGGGAAATGAAAAACTGTTTTTT	CASSLVGTGNEKLFF
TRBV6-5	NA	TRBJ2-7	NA	TGTGCCAGCAGTGACCCGCCTAAAGTCGAGCAGTACTTC	CASSDPPKVEQYF
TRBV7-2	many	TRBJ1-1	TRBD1	TGTGCCAGCAGCTTCGGACAGGGTCGGACTGAAGCTTTCTTT	CASSFGQGRTEAFF
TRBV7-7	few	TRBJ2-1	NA	TGTGCTAGCAGCCAAGGTCCGGCGTCCGTCAATGAGCAGTTCTTC	CASSQGPASVNEQFF
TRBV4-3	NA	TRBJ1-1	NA	TGCGCCAGCAGTTGGACGGACCGAGCCACTGAAGCTTTCTTT	CASSWTDRATEAFF
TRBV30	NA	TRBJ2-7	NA	TGTGCCTGGAATCGGGTACAGGGCTACGAGCAGTACTTC	CAWNRVQGYEQYF
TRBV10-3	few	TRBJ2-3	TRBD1	TGTGCCATCAGTGTGACAGGGGGTACAGATACGCAGTATTTT	CAISVTGGTDTQYF
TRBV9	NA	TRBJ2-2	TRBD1	TGTGCCAGCAGCGGTAGACAGGGGCTGAACACCGGGGAGCTGTTTTTT	CASSGRQGLNTGELFF
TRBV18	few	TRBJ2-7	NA	TGTGCCAGCTCACCACGGGCAGATTCCTACGAGCAGTACTTC	CASSPRADSYEQYF
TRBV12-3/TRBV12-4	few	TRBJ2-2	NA	TGTGCCAGTAGACGGCAGAGCAACACCGGGGAGCTGTTTTTT	CASRRQSNTGELFF
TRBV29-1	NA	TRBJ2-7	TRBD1	TGCAGCGTTGAAGAGGGGACAGGGGGCGCCGACTACGAGCAGTACTTC	CSVEEGTGGADYEQYF
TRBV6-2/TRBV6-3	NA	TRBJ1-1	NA	TGTGCCAGCACCCAGTGGGTAGAAGGCACTGAAGCTTTCTTT	CASTQWVEGTEAFF
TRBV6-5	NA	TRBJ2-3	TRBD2	TGTGCCAGCAGTTTTTATTGGACTAGCGGGAGGATGTCGAGCACAGATACGCAGTATTTT	CASSFYWTSGRMSSTDTQYF
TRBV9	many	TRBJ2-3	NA	TGTGCCAGCAGCGTCGGGACAGATACGCAGTATTTT	CASSVGTDTQYF
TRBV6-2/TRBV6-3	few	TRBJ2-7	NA	TGTGCCAGCAGTGACTTGCGGAGTGGTGAGCAGTACTTC	CASSDLRSGEQYF
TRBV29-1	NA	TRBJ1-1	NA	TGCAGCGTGTTATGGGGGGGACGGAACACTGAAGCTTTCTTT	CSVLWGGRNTEAFF
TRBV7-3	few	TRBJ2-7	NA	TGTGCCAGCAGCTTAGGCGGGGGCCGGGAGTACGAGCAGTACTTC	CASSLGGGREYEQYF
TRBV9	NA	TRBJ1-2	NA	TGTGCCAGCAGCGTAGAAGTTGGGGGGACATTAGGCTACACCTTC	CASSVEVGGTLGYTF
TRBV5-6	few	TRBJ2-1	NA	TGTGCCAGCAGCTTTGAAGGGCTTCGAGAGCAGTTCTTC	CASSFEGLREQFF
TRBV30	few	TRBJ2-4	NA	TGTGCCTGGCAGGGGCGGGAGTCCAAAAACATTCAGTACTTC	CAWQGRESKNIQYF
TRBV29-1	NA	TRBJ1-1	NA	TGCAGCGTTGAAGCAGTCAATCTCGGTCGAGCTTTCTTT	CSVEAVNLGRAFF
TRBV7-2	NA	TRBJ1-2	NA	TGTGCCAGCAGCTCAGGGGTCGGGAACTATGGCTACACCTTC	CASSSGVGNYGYTF
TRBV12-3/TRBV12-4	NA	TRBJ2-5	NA	TGTGCCAGCAGTTTGGGGCTGAAGGGGACCCAGTACTTC	CASSLGLKGTQYF
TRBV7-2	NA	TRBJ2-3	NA	TGTGCCAGCGAGCCCGGGCCGAGCACAGATACGCAGTATTTT	CASEPGPSTDTQYF
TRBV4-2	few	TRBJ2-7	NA	TGTGCCAGCAGCCATCTCCGGGACCGGAACGAGCAGTACTTC	CASSHLRDRNEQYF
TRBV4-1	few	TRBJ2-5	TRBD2	TGCGCCAGCAGCCAAGAAGGGAGCGGGGGGATAAAAGAGACCCAGTACTTC	CASSQEGSGGIKETQYF
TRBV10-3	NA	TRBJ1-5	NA	TGTGCCATCCACCTTAGGGGGGACGATCAGCCCCAGCATTTT	CAIHLRGDDQPQHF
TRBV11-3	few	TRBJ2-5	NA	TGTGCCAGCAGCCTCCAGACGGGAGAAGAGACCCAGTACTTC	CASSLQTGEETQYF
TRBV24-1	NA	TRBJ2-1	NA	TGTGCCACCAGTGATTTGAGGGACTACAATGAGCAGTTCTTC	CATSDLRDYNEQFF
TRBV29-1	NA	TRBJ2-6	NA	TGCAGCGTTGACGGGAACAGGTTTTACTCTGGGGCCAACGTCCTGACTTTC	CSVDGNRFYSGANVLTF
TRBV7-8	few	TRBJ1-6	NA	TGTGCCAGCAGCTCCGGAGGGGTTGGTTCACCCCTCCACTTT	CASSSGGVGSPLHF
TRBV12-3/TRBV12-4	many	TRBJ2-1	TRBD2	TGTGCCAGCAGTTTAGCGGGTAGCGGGAGGTCCTACAATGAGCAGTTCTTC	CASSLAGSGRSYNEQFF
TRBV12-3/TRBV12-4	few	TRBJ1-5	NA	TGTGCCAGCAGTTTGGCGGGAGGAGAGGGTCAGCCCCAGCATTTT	CASSLAGGEGQPQHF
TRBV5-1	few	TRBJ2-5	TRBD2	TGCGCCAGCAGCTCGCTAGCGGACCCCACGGAGACCCAGTACTTC	CASSSLADPTETQYF
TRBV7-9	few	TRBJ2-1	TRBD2	TGTGCCAGCAGCTTAGCGCGAGGAGAACTAGCGGGGGGGGAGCAGTTCTTC	CASSLARGELAGGEQFF
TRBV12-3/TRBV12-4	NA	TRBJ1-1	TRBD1	TGTGCCAGCAGTCAAGGACAGGGGGCGTTTAGGGGGAAAACTGAAGCTTTCTTT	CASSQGQGAFRGKTEAFF
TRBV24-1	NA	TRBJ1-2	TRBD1	TGTGCCACCAGTGATCGTTCGGGACAGGGAAACTATGGCTACACCTTC	CATSDRSGQGNYGYTF
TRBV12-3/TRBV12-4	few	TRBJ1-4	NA	TGTGCCAGCAGCACGAACAGGGTAATTGATGAAAAACTGTTTTTT	CASSTNRVIDEKLFF
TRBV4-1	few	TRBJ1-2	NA	TGCGCCAGCAGAGAAACGGGCAAAACTAACTATGGCTACACCTTC	CASRETGKTNYGYTF
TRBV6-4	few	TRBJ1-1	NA	TGTGCCAGCAGGAGGGGGGGAGTCGACACTGAAGCTTTCTTT	CASRRGGVDTEAFF
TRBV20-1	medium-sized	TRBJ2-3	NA	TGCAGTGCTAGAGACCCCAGGGGAGATACGCAGTATTTT	CSARDPRGDTQYF
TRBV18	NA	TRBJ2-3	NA	TGTGCCAGCTCACCACCGGTTAGGGGCGCGGGAACAGATACGCAGTATTTT	CASSPPVRGAGTDTQYF
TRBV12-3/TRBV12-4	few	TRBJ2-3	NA	TGTGCCAGCAGTTTTGGCCCCACAGATACGCAGTGTTTT	CASSFGPTDTQCF
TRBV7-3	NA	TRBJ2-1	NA	TGTGCCAGCAGCTTAAGGGAGAATGAGCAGTTCTTC	CASSLRENEQFF
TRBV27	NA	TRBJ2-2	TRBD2	TGTGCCAGCAGTTCCGCCGGAGCGGGGAAGGGGGAGCTGTTTTTT	CASSSAGAGKGELFF
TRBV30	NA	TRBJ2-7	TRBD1	TGTGCCTGGAGTGTACCGGGGACAGGGGGCCCCGAGCAGTACTTC	CAWSVPGTGGPEQYF
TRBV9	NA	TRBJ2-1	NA	TGTGCCAGCAGCCCCTCCCTCCTCGTCTTGGGCAATGAGCAGTTCTTC	CASSPSLLVLGNEQFF
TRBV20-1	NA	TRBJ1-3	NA	TGCAGTGCTAGAATGAACTCTGGAAACACCATATATTTT	CSARMNSGNTIYF
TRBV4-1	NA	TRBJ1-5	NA	TGCGCCAGCAGCCAAGATGAGCGCAATCAGCCCCAGCATTTT	CASSQDERNQPQHF
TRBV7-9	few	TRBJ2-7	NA	TGTGCCAGCGGAATGCAGGGGGGCTCCTACGAGCAGTACTTC	CASGMQGGSYEQYF
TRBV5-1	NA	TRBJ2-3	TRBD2	TGCGCCAGCAGCTTGGCCGTGACTAGCGTGGCAGATACGCAGTATTTT	CASSLAVTSVADTQYF
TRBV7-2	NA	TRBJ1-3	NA	TGTGCCAGCAGCTTAACCCAAATGGGACCCGGAAACACCATATATTTT	CASSLTQMGPGNTIYF
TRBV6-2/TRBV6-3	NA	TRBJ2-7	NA	TGTGCCAGCAGTCCCCCCCCGGGAGTCGGATACGAGCAGTACTTC	CASSPPPGVGYEQYF